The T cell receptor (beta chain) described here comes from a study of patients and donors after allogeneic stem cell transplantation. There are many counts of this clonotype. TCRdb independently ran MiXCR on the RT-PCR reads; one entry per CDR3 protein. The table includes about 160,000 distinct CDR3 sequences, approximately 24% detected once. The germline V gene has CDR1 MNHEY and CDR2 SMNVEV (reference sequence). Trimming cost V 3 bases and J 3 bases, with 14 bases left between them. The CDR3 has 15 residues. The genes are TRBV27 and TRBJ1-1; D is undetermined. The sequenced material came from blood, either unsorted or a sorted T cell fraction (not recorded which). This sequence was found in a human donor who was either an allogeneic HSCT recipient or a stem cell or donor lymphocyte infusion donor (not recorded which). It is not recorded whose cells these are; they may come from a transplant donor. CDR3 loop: CASSFYRNGDTEAFF. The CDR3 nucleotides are TGTGCCAGCAGTTTTTATCGGAATGGTGACACTGAAGCTTTCTTT.